The 20 T cell receptor beta chains listed next were all sequenced from one sample in a study of tumor-infiltrating lymphocytes in primary liver carcinoma. Total RNA and DNA came together from around 20-30 mg of bulk tissue without cell sorting. A primer in the constant region served to generate TCR beta cDNA from 500 to 600 ng of total RNA. Libraries of TCR beta came from three nested multiplex PCR rounds with slightly modified ARM-PCR. TRBV1-TRBV30 forward primers paired with a C-beta reverse primer were used in the first two PCR rounds, which ran 9 to 10 cycles each. TCRdb analysed the multiplex PCR reads with MiXCR anew, one entry per CDR3 protein. The sample lists approximately 120,000 distinct CDR3 sequences, 64% occurring once. Material: liver tumor tissue from sampling region 3. The subset: tumor region T3, left-lateral pole. The receptor set was obtained from a woman aged 55 to 70 with primary liver carcinoma and hepatitis B virus infection.

Remarks on this clonotype: At one of its ends the junction is not consistent with the germline gene, which may arise from a read error. The chain has TRBV12-3 or TRBV12-4 and TRBJ2-2; 8 bases map to TRBD2. CDR3 length: 17 residues. The CDR3 loop reads CAISLSWGSGKDGELFF. In nucleotides, the CDR3 is TGTGCCATCAGTTTATCGTGGGGTAGCGGGAAGGACGGGGAGCTGTTTTTT.

This clonotype was counted a few times. An end of the junction does not agree with germline; a read error may underlie this. The genes are TRBV5-5 and TRBJ1-2, with D perhaps matching TRBD1 (5 bases). The CDR3 is 12 residues long. Germline V gene sequence: CDR1 SGHKS, CDR2 YYEKEE (reference sequence). CDR3: CTSSFDSRGYTF. The DNA for the CDR3 is TGTACCAGCAGCTTCGACAGTCGCGGCTACACTTTC.

Regarding this clonotype: The CDR3 does not end in the conserved phenylalanine or tryptophan, so this is likely a read error. The chain uses TRBV11-3 and TRBJ2-5; no reliable D call. This CDR3 comprises 13 residues. V was cut by 4 bases and J by 5 bases, with 11 bases left in between. Germline CDR1 is SGHNT and CDR2 is YENEEA. The CDR3 nucleotides read TGTGCCAGCAGCTCTACGGGTAGGGAGACCCAGTACTTA. Amino acids: CASSSTGRETQYL.

This rearrangement joins TRBV28 to TRBJ2-7; TRBD1 matches at 7 bases. V shed 6 bases, J shed 7 bases, and the junction held 18 bases outside the gene matches. This CDR3 is built from 16 residues. From germline, CDR1 is MDHEN and CDR2 SYDVKM. CDR3 region: CASRLSSAGTDEEQYF. The DNA of the CDR3 is TGTGCCAGCAGGCTTTCCTCCGCCGGGACAGATGAGGAGCAGTACTTC.

On this clonotype: A read error is possible here, since a much larger clone lies one base away. The V gene is TRBV11-2, the J gene TRBJ2-5, with 12 nucleotides matching TRBD2. The CDR3 contains 16 residues. The germline V gene has CDR1 SGHAT and CDR2 FQNNGV. The CDR3 spells CASSPIGLAGIEIQYF. The CDR3 DNA reads TGTGCCAGCAGCCCGATCGGACTAGCGGGAATAGAGATCCAGTACTTC. Full variable domain (outside the CDR3, taken from reference TRBV11-2 and TRBJ2-5): EAGVAQSPRYKIIEKRQSVAFWCNPISGHATLYWYQQILGQGPKLLIQFQNNGVVDDSQLPKDRFSAERLKGVDSTLKIQPAKLEDSAVYLCASSPIGLAGIEIQYFGPGTRLLVL.

The chain has TRBV11-2 and TRBJ2-5, with D perhaps TRBD2 (6 bases). This CDR3 is 15 amino acids long. Between the trimmed V and J ends, which lost 7 bases and 5 bases, there was a span of 20 bases. Germline values: CDR1 SGHAT, CDR2 FQNNGV. The CDR3 sequence: CASTAQRRGAETQYF. CDR3 nucleotide sequence: TGTGCCAGCACCGCCCAGAGGAGGGGAGCGGAGACCCAGTACTTC.

A word on this clonotype: A junction end diverges from the germline sequence, so it may reflect a read error. The rearrangement links TRBV7-9 to TRBJ1-2; 7 bases match TRBD1. CDR1 is SEHNR, CDR2 FQNEAQ, per germline (reference sequence). This CDR3 has 12 residues. The CDR3 region is CASSWDSYAYTF. In DNA form, the CDR3 reads TGTGCCAGCAGCTGGGACAGTTATGCCTACACCTTC.

V usage is TRBV20-1 and J usage is TRBJ2-7; TRBD2 might be the D (5 bases). V was clipped by 0 bases and J by 1 base, with 19 bases between them. CDR1 DFQATT and CDR2 SNEGSKA come from the germline V gene (reference sequence). CDR3 size: 17 residues. The CDR3 here is CSARDQASRSLSYEQYF. The CDR3 DNA reads as TGCAGTGCTAGAGATCAGGCTAGCAGGAGTCTGTCCTACGAGCAGTACTTC.

This clonotype was observed a handful of times. The rearrangement links TRBV28 to TRBJ2-4; TRBD2 matches at 7 bases. V trimming: 1 base; J trimming: 8 bases; junction bases outside the gene matches: 5. There are 14 residues in the CDR3. In germline, CDR1 is MDHEN, CDR2 SYDVKM. The CDR3 DNA is TGTGCCAGCAGTTTATCCCGGGGAGGGTACATTCAGTACTTC. Translating it yields CASSLSRGGYIQYF.

This clonotype was counted at least ten times. V gene TRBV30 combines with J gene TRBJ2-3; no firm D call. Germline lookup yields CDR1 GTSNPN and CDR2 SVGIG (reference sequence). The CDR3 is made up of 13 amino acids. V lost 2 bases and J lost 3, with 9 bases in between. The CDR3 here is CAWSRNPTDTQYF. As DNA, the CDR3 is TGTGCCTGGAGTCGCAACCCAACAGATACGCAGTATTTT. Based on the CDR3 plus reference TRBV30 and TRBJ2-3, the full variable domain is SQTIHQWPATLVQPVGSPLSLECTVEGTSNPNLYWYRQAAGRGLQLLFYSVGIGQISSEVPQNLSASRPQDRQFILSSKKLLLSDSGFYLCAWSRNPTDTQYFGPGTRLTVL.

CDR3 sequence (DNA): TGTGCCAGCAGCCCTGCCCGGGGGCGGGGCGAGCAGTACTTC. Its translation is CASSPARGRGEQYF. J is TRBJ2-7 and V is TRBV28; D may correspond to TRBD1 or TRBD2 (6 bases each). CDR1 and CDR2 (germline): MDHEN, SYDVKM. The V end was cut by 6 bases, the J end by 6 bases, with 18 bases between. The CDR3 covers 14 residues.

By sample share, this clonotype is medium-sized. The CDR3 bases are TGTGCCAGCAGCTCGACAACACAAGAGACCCAGTACTTC. The encoded protein is CASSSTTQETQYF. The chain couples TRBV11-2 to TRBJ2-5; no firm D call. The V and J ends lost 4 bases and 2 bases respectively, with 8 bases between them. Germline loops: CDR1 SGHAT, CDR2 FQNNGV. The CDR3 runs to 13 residues.

This clonotype has only a few counts. This may stem from a read error, because a much larger clone lies one nucleotide away. The CDR3 ends on some other residue instead of the conserved phenylalanine or tryptophan, so this is likely a read error. The gene calls are TRBV12-3 or TRBV12-4 and TRBJ2-5; D is perhaps TRBD2 (5 bases). This CDR3 is 14 amino acids long. V gave up 3 bases and J gave up 3 bases, with 11 bases separating them. Here the CDR3 DNA reads TGTGCCAGCAGTTTGAGGCTAGCTGAAGAGACCCAGTACCTC. Translation gives CASSLRLAEETQYL.

This clonotype was detected many times. This chain connects TRBV29-1 to TRBJ2-1, with a tentative D call TRBD1 (6 bases). Germline assignment: CDR1 SQVTM and CDR2 ANQGSEA. The V end lost 6 bases, the J end lost 3 bases, and 15 bases lay between the germline ends. The CDR3 runs to 14 residues. The CDR3 nucleotides are TGCAGCGTCGGCAGGGGTTTTAACTACAATGAGCAGTTCTTC. Protein: CSVGRGFNYNEQFF.

With regard to this clonotype: This may be a read error: a much more frequent sequence differs by one nucleotide. This chain uses TRBV14 with TRBJ2-4; TRBD2 agrees at 8 bases. In germline, CDR1 is SGHDN, CDR2 FVKESK. The length of the CDR3 is 14 residues. CDR3 sequence: CASSQVAGSNIRYF. The CDR3 nucleotides are TGTGCCAGCAGCCAGGTAGCGGGATCGAACATTCGGTACTTC.

Remarks on this clonotype: As the CDR3 is not closed by the conserved phenylalanine or tryptophan, this likely results from a read error. The chain is built from TRBV5-4 and TRBJ2-3; 7 bases are shared with TRBD2. The CDR3 consists of 15 residues. Per the germline V gene, CDR1 is SGHNT and CDR2 is YYREEE (reference sequence). CDR3 sequence reads: CAISLGGRASDTQYY. CDR3 DNA sequence: TGTGCCATCAGCTTAGGTGGGAGGGCCTCAGATACGCAGTATTAT.

This clonotype occurred many times. The chain uses TRBV6-1 and TRBJ2-5, with TRBD2 as a possible D gene (6 bases). The germline gives CDR1 MNHNS, CDR2 SASEGT. Trimming took 2 bases from V and 2 from J, leaving 12 bases between them. CDR3 length: 15 amino acids. The CDR3 DNA reads as TGTGCCAGCAGTGAAACCGTCGGGGGACAAGAGACCCAGTACTTC. This translates into CASSETVGGQETQYF.

The sample holds many counts of this clonotype. This rearrangement joins TRBV28 to TRBJ1-5; D unresolved. The CDR3 is 15 residues long. Germline V gene sequence: CDR1 MDHEN, CDR2 SYDVKM. V was trimmed by 7 bases and J by 4 bases, leaving 17 bases between them. In DNA form, the CDR3 reads TGTGCCAGCAACCACCCCCTCGTCGCGAATCAGCCCCAGCATTTT. This encodes CASNHPLVANQPQHF. Together with reference TRBV28 and TRBJ1-5, the CDR3 gives the full variable domain: DVKVTQSSRYLVKRTGEKVFLECVQDMDHENMFWYRQDPGLGLRLIYFSYDVKMKEKGDIPEGYSVSREKKERFSLILESASTNQTSMYLCASNHPLVANQPQHFGDGTRLSIL.

Note on this clonotype: A read error may explain this, as a much larger clone is one base away. V and J are TRBV14 and TRBJ2-3, with no clear D. Germline lookup yields CDR1 SGHDN and CDR2 FVKESK. The CDR3 totals 14 residues. CDR3 coding DNA: TGTGCCGGCAGCCAAAACCCGAGCACAGATACGCAGTATTTT. Residues: CAGSQNPSTDTQYF.

On this clonotype itself: Because the CDR3 is missing its conserved closing phenylalanine or tryptophan, this is likely a read error. The rearrangement links TRBV11-2 to TRBJ2-5; possible D gene TRBD2, 6 bases. The CDR3 extends over 16 amino acids. The V end was cut by 1 base, the J end by 4 bases, with 16 bases between. The germline CDR1 and CDR2 sequences are SGHAT and FQNNGV. This CDR3 reads CASSLGVQRRGETQYS. As DNA, the CDR3 is TGTGCCAGCAGCTTAGGCGTACAGAGGAGGGGAGAGACCCAGTACTCC.